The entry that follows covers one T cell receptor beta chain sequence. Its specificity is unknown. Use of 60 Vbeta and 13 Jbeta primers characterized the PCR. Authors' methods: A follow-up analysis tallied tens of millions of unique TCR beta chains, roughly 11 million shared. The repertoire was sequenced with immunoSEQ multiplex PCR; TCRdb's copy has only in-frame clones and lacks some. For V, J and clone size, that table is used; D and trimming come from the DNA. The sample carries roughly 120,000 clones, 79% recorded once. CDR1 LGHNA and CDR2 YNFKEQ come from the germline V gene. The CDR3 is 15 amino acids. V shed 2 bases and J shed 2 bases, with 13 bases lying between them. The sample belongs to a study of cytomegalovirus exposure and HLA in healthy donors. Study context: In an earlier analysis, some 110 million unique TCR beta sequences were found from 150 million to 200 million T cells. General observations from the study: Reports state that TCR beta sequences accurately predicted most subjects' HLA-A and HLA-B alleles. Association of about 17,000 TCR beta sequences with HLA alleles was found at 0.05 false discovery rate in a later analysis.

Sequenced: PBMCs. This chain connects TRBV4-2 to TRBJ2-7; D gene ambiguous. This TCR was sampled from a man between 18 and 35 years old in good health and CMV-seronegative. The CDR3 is CASSQSPNLAYEQYF. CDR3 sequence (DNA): TGTGCCAGCAGCCAAAGCCCCAACTTAGCCTACGAGCAGTACTTC.